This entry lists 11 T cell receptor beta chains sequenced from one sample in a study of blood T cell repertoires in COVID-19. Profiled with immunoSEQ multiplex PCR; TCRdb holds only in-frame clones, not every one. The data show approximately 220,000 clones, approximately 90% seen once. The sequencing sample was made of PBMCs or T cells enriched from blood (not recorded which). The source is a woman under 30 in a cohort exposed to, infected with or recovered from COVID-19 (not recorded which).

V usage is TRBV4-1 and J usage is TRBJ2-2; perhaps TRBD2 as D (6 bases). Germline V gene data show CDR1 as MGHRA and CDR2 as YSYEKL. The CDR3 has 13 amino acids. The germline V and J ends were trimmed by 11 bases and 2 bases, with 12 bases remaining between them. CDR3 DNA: TGCGCCGTCCGGGACTTTAACACCGGGGAGCTGTTTTTT. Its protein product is CAVRDFNTGELFF.

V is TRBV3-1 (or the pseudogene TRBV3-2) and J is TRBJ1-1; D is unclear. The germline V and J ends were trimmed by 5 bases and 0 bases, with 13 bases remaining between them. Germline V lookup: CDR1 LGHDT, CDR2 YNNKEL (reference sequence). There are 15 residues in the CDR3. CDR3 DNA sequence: TGTGCCAGCAGCGAATCAAGGAGACTGAACACTGAAGCTTTCTTT. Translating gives CASSESRRLNTEAFF.

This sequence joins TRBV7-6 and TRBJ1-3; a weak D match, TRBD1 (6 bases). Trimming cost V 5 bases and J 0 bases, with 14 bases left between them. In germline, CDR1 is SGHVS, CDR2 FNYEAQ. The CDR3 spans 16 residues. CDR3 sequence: CASSPAGGHSGNTIYF. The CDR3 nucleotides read TGTGCCAGCAGCCCAGCGGGGGGCCACTCTGGAAACACCATATATTTT.

As DNA, the CDR3 is TGTGCCAGCAGCAAGGAGACAGGCGCTGAAGCTTTCTTT. It is translated as CASSKETGAEAFF. The chain recombines TRBV5-4 with TRBJ1-1, with a weak D call TRBD1 (6 bases). This CDR3 region has 13 residues. Germline loops: CDR1 SGHNT, CDR2 YYREEE (reference sequence). The V and J ends lost 4 bases and 6 bases respectively, with 13 bases between them.

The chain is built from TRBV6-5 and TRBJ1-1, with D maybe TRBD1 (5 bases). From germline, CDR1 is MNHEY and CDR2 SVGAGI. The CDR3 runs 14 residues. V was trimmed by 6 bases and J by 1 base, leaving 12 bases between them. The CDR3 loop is CASSISRGNTEAFF. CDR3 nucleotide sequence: TGTGCCAGCAGCATTTCAAGGGGGAACACTGAAGCTTTCTTT.

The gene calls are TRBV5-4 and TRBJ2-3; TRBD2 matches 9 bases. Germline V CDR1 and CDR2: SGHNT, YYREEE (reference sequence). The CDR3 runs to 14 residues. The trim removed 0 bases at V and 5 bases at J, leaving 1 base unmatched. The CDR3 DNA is TGTGCCAGCAGCTTGGAACTAGCGGGAGATACGCAGTATTTT. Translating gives CASSLELAGDTQYF.

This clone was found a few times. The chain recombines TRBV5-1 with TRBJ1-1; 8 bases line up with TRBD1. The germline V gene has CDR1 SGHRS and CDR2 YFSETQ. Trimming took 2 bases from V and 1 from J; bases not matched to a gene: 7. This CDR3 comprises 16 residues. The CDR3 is CASSFGQGAGNTEAFF. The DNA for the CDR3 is TGCGCCAGCAGCTTCGGGCAGGGGGCCGGGAACACTGAAGCTTTCTTT.

The DNA of the CDR3 is TGCGCCAGCAGTGAGTACCAACTAGGCACTGAAGCTTTCTTT. Its translation is CASSEYQLGTEAFF. V usage is TRBV10-1 and J usage is TRBJ1-1, with D uncertain. Germline-derived CDR1 and CDR2 are WNHNN and SYGVQD (reference sequence). The CDR3 has 14 residues. V was shortened by 1 base and J by 4 bases, with 10 bases between the two germline ends.

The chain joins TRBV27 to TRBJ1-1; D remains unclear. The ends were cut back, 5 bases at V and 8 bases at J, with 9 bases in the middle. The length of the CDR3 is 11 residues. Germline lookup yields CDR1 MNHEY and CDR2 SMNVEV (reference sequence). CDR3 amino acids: CASSGGHEAFF. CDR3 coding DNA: TGTGCCAGCAGTGGTGGCCACGAAGCTTTCTTT.

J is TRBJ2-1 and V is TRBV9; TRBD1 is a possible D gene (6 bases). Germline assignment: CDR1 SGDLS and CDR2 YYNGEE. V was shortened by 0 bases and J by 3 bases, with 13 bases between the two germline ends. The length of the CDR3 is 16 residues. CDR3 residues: CASSVARGQSYNEQFF. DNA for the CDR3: TGTGCCAGCAGCGTAGCTCGAGGACAGAGCTACAATGAGCAGTTCTTC.

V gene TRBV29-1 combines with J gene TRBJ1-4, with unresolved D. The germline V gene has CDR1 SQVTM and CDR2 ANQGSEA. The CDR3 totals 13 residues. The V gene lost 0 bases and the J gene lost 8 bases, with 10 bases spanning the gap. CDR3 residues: CSVEDLSSEKLFF. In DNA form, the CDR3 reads TGCAGCGTTGAAGATCTTAGTAGCGAAAAACTGTTTTTT.